This is a list of T cell receptor beta chains from one sample in a study of Graves' ophthalmopathy and Graves' hyperthyroidism. One entry per CDR3 protein, called by TCRdb with MiXCR from the multiplex PCR reads. The table lists over a million distinct CDR3 sequences, 36% of them singletons, with roughly 11% in the top ten. Material: peripheral blood or thyroid tissue (not recorded which). Source of these receptors: an adult man with Graves' hyperthyroidism. CDR3s include the opening cysteine and the closing phenylalanine or tryptophan. Each record gives: clone size, V gene, D gene, J gene, CDR3 protein, CDR3 DNA. D genes are given only for firm matches. Clone size is given for some rows only: seen once, a few or many times, or a class if the clone is expanded.

abundance: many; v_gene: TRBV12-3/TRBV12-4; d_gene: TRBD1; j_gene: TRBJ1-5; CDR3aa: CASSPTGDGNQPQHF; CDR3nt: TGTGCCAGCAGTCCGACAGGGGATGGCAATCAGCCCCAGCATTTT
abundance: many; v_gene: TRBV29-1; d_gene: .; j_gene: TRBJ1-1; CDR3aa: CSVEGGAANTEAFF; CDR3nt: TGCAGCGTTGAGGGGGGGGCAGCGAACACTGAAGCTTTCTTT
abundance: many; v_gene: TRBV2; d_gene: TRBD1; j_gene: TRBJ2-5; CDR3aa: CASLTGEHQETQYF; CDR3nt: TGTGCCAGCTTGACAGGGGAGCACCAAGAGACCCAGTACTTC
abundance: .; v_gene: TRBV7-9; d_gene: .; j_gene: TRBJ1-2; CDR3aa: CASSTPQIHPYGYTF; CDR3nt: TGTGCCAGCAGCACTCCACAGATCCACCCCTATGGCTACACCTTC
abundance: few; v_gene: TRBV29-1; d_gene: .; j_gene: TRBJ1-5; CDR3aa: CSVVWDSNQPQHF; CDR3nt: TGCAGCGTTGTTTGGGATAGCAATCAGCCCCAGCATTTT
abundance: many; v_gene: TRBV25-1; d_gene: TRBD2; j_gene: TRBJ2-2; CDR3aa: CANSLAATGELFF; CDR3nt: TGTGCCAACTCACTAGCGGCCACCGGGGAGCTGTTTTTT
abundance: .; v_gene: TRBV10-3; d_gene: TRBD1; j_gene: TRBJ2-7; CDR3aa: CAISTGAYEQYF; CDR3nt: TGTGCCATTAGCACAGGGGCCTACGAGCAGTACTTC
abundance: once; v_gene: TRBV20-1; d_gene: .; j_gene: TRBJ2-7; CDR3aa: CSARDVGGYNYEQYF; CDR3nt: TGCAGTGCTAGAGATGTAGGCGGCTACAACTACGAGCAGTACTTC
abundance: many; v_gene: TRBV29-1; d_gene: .; j_gene: TRBJ2-5; CDR3aa: CSVEFKENQETQYF; CDR3nt: TGCAGCGTTGAGTTTAAAGAGAACCAAGAGACCCAGTACTTC
abundance: many; v_gene: TRBV20-1; d_gene: .; j_gene: TRBJ1-5; CDR3aa: CSARSRFQPQHF; CDR3nt: TGCAGTGCTAGATCCAGATTTCAGCCCCAGCATTTT
abundance: .; v_gene: TRBV7-9; d_gene: .; j_gene: TRBJ2-7; CDR3aa: CASSLAPGPQYEQYF; CDR3nt: TGTGCCAGCAGCTTAGCTCCGGGACCCCAATACGAGCAGTACTTC
abundance: .; v_gene: TRBV7-3; d_gene: .; j_gene: TRBJ1-1; CDR3aa: CASSLDLVWSEAFF; CDR3nt: TGTGCCAGCAGCTTAGACTTGGTTTGGAGTGAAGCTTTCTTT
abundance: .; v_gene: TRBV19; d_gene: .; j_gene: TRBJ1-5; CDR3aa: CASSSRRGPINQPQHF; CDR3nt: TGTGCCAGTAGTTCTCGGAGAGGACCGATCAATCAGCCCCAGCATTTT
abundance: .; v_gene: TRBV6-5; d_gene: TRBD1; j_gene: TRBJ2-5; CDR3aa: CASRDRTGGVQTQYF; CDR3nt: TGTGCCAGCAGAGACCGGACAGGGGGCGTTCAGACCCAGTACTTC
abundance: .; v_gene: TRBV7-2; d_gene: .; j_gene: TRBJ1-1; CDR3aa: CASSPGTSGTEAFF; CDR3nt: TGTGCCAGCAGCCCCGGGACTAGCGGCACTGAAGCTTTCTTT
abundance: .; v_gene: TRBV7-9; d_gene: .; j_gene: TRBJ2-7; CDR3aa: CASSPGLGGQYF; CDR3nt: TGTGCCAGCAGTCCCGGGTTGGGGGGACAGTACTTC
abundance: few; v_gene: TRBV11-2; d_gene: TRBD1; j_gene: TRBJ2-7; CDR3aa: CANSPAGTGRLGLLREQYF; CDR3nt: TGTGCCAACAGCCCGGCTGGGACAGGCCGTCTTGGGTTGTTGCGCGAGCAGTACTTC
abundance: many; v_gene: TRBV6-5; d_gene: TRBD1; j_gene: TRBJ1-2; CDR3aa: CASSYSLTGGDGYTF; CDR3nt: TGTGCCAGCAGTTACAGCCTGACAGGGGGGGATGGCTACACCTTC
abundance: .; v_gene: TRBV7-3; d_gene: .; j_gene: TRBJ2-7; CDR3aa: CASRRAGTYEQYF; CDR3nt: TGCGCCAGCAGACGGGCAGGGACCTACGAGCAGTACTTC
abundance: many; v_gene: TRBV2; d_gene: .; j_gene: TRBJ1-4; CDR3aa: CASRLFMVGEKLFF; CDR3nt: TGTGCCAGCCGATTATTCATGGTTGGCGAAAAACTGTTTTTT
abundance: .; v_gene: TRBV7-3; d_gene: .; j_gene: TRBJ2-7; CDR3aa: CASSQVGYASYYEQYF; CDR3nt: TGTGCCAGCAGCCAAGTTGGCTATGCGAGCTACTACGAGCAGTACTTC
abundance: .; v_gene: TRBV10-3; d_gene: .; j_gene: TRBJ2-3; CDR3aa: CAISEVRDTQYF; CDR3nt: TGTGCCATCAGTGAAGTCCGAGATACGCAGTATTTT
abundance: once; v_gene: TRBV7-9; d_gene: TRBD2; j_gene: TRBJ2-5; CDR3aa: CASSWREAHQETQYF; CDR3nt: TGTGCCAGCAGCTGGCGGGAGGCCCACCAAGAGACCCAGTACTTC
abundance: .; v_gene: TRBV2; d_gene: .; j_gene: TRBJ2-5; CDR3aa: CASMIRAEGQPQYF; CDR3nt: TGTGCCAGCATGATCAGGGCAGAGGGTCAGCCCCAGTACTTC
abundance: few; v_gene: TRBV3-1; d_gene: .; j_gene: TRBJ2-7; CDR3aa: CASSQDRSSEQYF; CDR3nt: TGTGCCAGCAGCCAAGATAGGAGCTCCGAGCAGTACTTC
abundance: .; v_gene: TRBV7-9; d_gene: .; j_gene: TRBJ1-2; CDR3aa: CASSLASGDSYGYTF; CDR3nt: TGTGCCAGCAGCTTGGCGTCTGGGGATTCCTATGGCTACACCTTC
abundance: .; v_gene: TRBV20-1; d_gene: .; j_gene: TRBJ1-5; CDR3aa: CSAISGDGYQPQHF; CDR3nt: TGCAGTGCCATCAGCGGGGACGGATATCAGCCCCAGCATTTT
abundance: .; v_gene: TRBV5-1; d_gene: .; j_gene: TRBJ2-5; CDR3aa: CASSLAHFRTSPGTQYF; CDR3nt: TGCGCCAGCAGCTTGGCCCACTTTCGGACGTCACCAGGGACCCAGTACTTC
abundance: few; v_gene: TRBV5-5; d_gene: TRBD1; j_gene: TRBJ1-1; CDR3aa: CASSWTGVSLKAFF; CDR3nt: TGTGCCAGCAGCTGGACAGGGGTTTCCCTCAAAGCTTTCTTT
abundance: few; v_gene: TRBV7-8; d_gene: TRBD2; j_gene: TRBJ2-2; CDR3aa: CASRLAGADTGELFF; CDR3nt: TGTGCCAGCAGGTTAGCGGGAGCCGACACCGGGGAGCTGTTTTTT
abundance: .; v_gene: TRBV5-8; d_gene: .; j_gene: TRBJ1-1; CDR3aa: CASSPRGVLRVNTEAFF; CDR3nt: TGTGCCAGCAGCCCGCGGGGGGTTTTGCGCGTGAACACTGAAGCTTTCTTT
abundance: many; v_gene: TRBV15; d_gene: TRBD1; j_gene: TRBJ2-7; CDR3aa: CATSRGQGKGQEQYF; CDR3nt: TGTGCCACCAGCAGAGGACAGGGGAAGGGACAGGAGCAGTACTTC
abundance: few; v_gene: TRBV7-9; d_gene: .; j_gene: TRBJ2-2; CDR3aa: CASREAVNTGELFF; CDR3nt: TGTGCCAGCAGGGAGGCGGTGAACACCGGGGAGCTGTTTTTT
abundance: .; v_gene: TRBV2; d_gene: TRBD1; j_gene: TRBJ1-5; CDR3aa: CASTLVDRVAYQPQHF; CDR3nt: TGTGCCAGCACCTTGGTTGACAGGGTAGCATATCAGCCCCAGCATTTT
abundance: many; v_gene: TRBV12-3/TRBV12-4; d_gene: .; j_gene: TRBJ2-2; CDR3aa: CASSLSVSTGELFF; CDR3nt: TGTGCCAGCAGTTTATCGGTTAGCACCGGGGAGCTGTTTTTT
abundance: .; v_gene: TRBV7-7; d_gene: .; j_gene: TRBJ2-5; CDR3aa: CTSSQEATQYF; CDR3nt: TGTACCAGCAGCCAAGAAGCGACCCAGTACTTC
abundance: many; v_gene: TRBV20-1; d_gene: .; j_gene: TRBJ1-1; CDR3aa: CSAGLTNTEVFF; CDR3nt: TGCAGTGCTGGACTCACAAACACTGAAGTTTTCTTT
abundance: many; v_gene: TRBV12-3/TRBV12-4; d_gene: TRBD1; j_gene: TRBJ2-7; CDR3aa: CASSTGQGDEQYF; CDR3nt: TGTGCCAGCAGTACGGGACAGGGCGATGAGCAGTACTTC
abundance: .; v_gene: TRBV7-6; d_gene: TRBD1; j_gene: TRBJ2-7; CDR3aa: CASSRHRDRGDEQYF; CDR3nt: TGTGCCAGCAGTCGACACCGGGACAGGGGTGACGAGCAGTACTTC
abundance: many; v_gene: TRBV10-3; d_gene: .; j_gene: TRBJ2-2; CDR3aa: CAITGQGGAGELFF; CDR3nt: TGTGCCATCACTGGACAGGGAGGGGCCGGGGAGCTGTTTTTT
abundance: many; v_gene: TRBV12-3/TRBV12-4; d_gene: .; j_gene: TRBJ2-5; CDR3aa: CASSVMETQYF; CDR3nt: TGTGCCAGCAGCGTCATGGAGACCCAGTACTTC
abundance: .; v_gene: TRBV2; d_gene: TRBD1; j_gene: TRBJ2-7; CDR3aa: CASREGQAPEQYF; CDR3nt: TGTGCCAGCAGGGAGGGACAGGCCCCCGAGCAGTACTTC
abundance: .; v_gene: TRBV7-2; d_gene: TRBD2; j_gene: TRBJ2-5; CDR3aa: CASSGIAGVMETQYF; CDR3nt: TGTGCCAGCAGCGGTATAGCGGGGGTGATGGAGACCCAGTACTTC
abundance: few; v_gene: TRBV19; d_gene: .; j_gene: TRBJ2-7; CDR3aa: CASSIGSIREQYF; CDR3nt: TGTGCCAGTAGTATAGGAAGTATCCGGGAGCAGTACTTC
abundance: many; v_gene: TRBV20-1; d_gene: .; j_gene: TRBJ2-7; CDR3aa: CSASRGDTYEQYF; CDR3nt: TGCAGTGCTAGTCGCGGCGATACCTACGAGCAGTACTTC
abundance: .; v_gene: TRBV7-9; d_gene: .; j_gene: TRBJ1-5; CDR3aa: CASSLAQGWLGNQPQHF; CDR3nt: TGTGCCAGCAGCTTAGCCCAGGGATGGCTGGGCAATCAGCCCCAGCATTTT
abundance: few; v_gene: TRBV20-1; d_gene: .; j_gene: TRBJ2-3; CDR3aa: CSARTPKSTDTQYF; CDR3nt: TGCAGTGCTAGGACCCCCAAAAGTACAGATACGCAGTATTTT
abundance: few; v_gene: TRBV3-1; d_gene: .; j_gene: TRBJ1-2; CDR3aa: CASSGPAGYTF; CDR3nt: TGTGCCAGCAGCGGCCCTGCCGGCTACACCTTC
abundance: few; v_gene: TRBV19; d_gene: TRBD2; j_gene: TRBJ2-2; CDR3aa: CASSIKASGGNTGELFF; CDR3nt: TGTGCCAGTAGTATTAAGGCTAGCGGGGGGAACACCGGGGAGCTGTTTTTT
abundance: many; v_gene: TRBV12-3/TRBV12-4; d_gene: .; j_gene: TRBJ2-5; CDR3aa: CASSADEETQYF; CDR3nt: TGTGCCAGCAGTGCAGATGAAGAGACCCAGTACTTC
abundance: many; v_gene: TRBV9; d_gene: .; j_gene: TRBJ2-7; CDR3aa: CASSVRQAPIYEQYF; CDR3nt: TGTGCCAGCAGCGTAAGACAGGCGCCCATCTACGAGCAGTACTTC
abundance: many; v_gene: TRBV7-8; d_gene: .; j_gene: TRBJ1-5; CDR3aa: CASSLYGDRQPQHF; CDR3nt: TGTGCCAGCAGCTTATATGGGGATCGTCAGCCCCAGCATTTT
abundance: .; v_gene: TRBV6-6; d_gene: TRBD2; j_gene: TRBJ2-5; CDR3aa: CASSYGDYQEPQYF; CDR3nt: TGTGCCAGCAGTTACGGGGACTACCAAGAGCCCCAGTACTTC
abundance: once; v_gene: TRBV25-1; d_gene: TRBD1; j_gene: TRBJ1-6; CDR3aa: CASSELGGLSSYNSPLHF; CDR3nt: TGTGCCAGCAGTGAATTAGGGGGCTTGAGCTCCTATAATTCACCCCTCCACTTT
abundance: .; v_gene: TRBV10-2; d_gene: TRBD1; j_gene: TRBJ2-7; CDR3aa: CASSDSGTGGSEQYF; CDR3nt: TGCGCCAGCAGTGACTCCGGGACAGGGGGCTCCGAGCAGTACTTC
abundance: .; v_gene: TRBV7-6; d_gene: .; j_gene: TRBJ2-5; CDR3aa: CASSPMAGTQETQYF; CDR3nt: TGTGCCAGCAGCCCGATGGCGGGGACTCAAGAGACCCAGTACTTC
abundance: few; v_gene: TRBV20-1; d_gene: TRBD1; j_gene: TRBJ2-7; CDR3aa: CSASPPTGFMYEQYF; CDR3nt: TGCAGTGCCAGCCCCCCGACAGGGTTTATGTACGAGCAGTACTTC
abundance: .; v_gene: TRBV7-2; d_gene: TRBD2; j_gene: TRBJ2-5; CDR3aa: CASSLDGSGLAGEETQYF; CDR3nt: TGTGCCAGCAGCCTTGATGGATCAGGACTAGCGGGGGAAGAGACCCAGTACTTC
abundance: .; v_gene: TRBV11-2; d_gene: .; j_gene: TRBJ2-1; CDR3aa: CASSRGLLGNNEQFF; CDR3nt: TGTGCCAGCAGCCGCGGACTACTCGGGAACAATGAGCAGTTCTTC
abundance: many; v_gene: TRBV9; d_gene: TRBD1; j_gene: TRBJ1-5; CDR3aa: CASSVSGTGDGTQHF; CDR3nt: TGTGCCAGCAGCGTTTCCGGGACAGGGGATGGTACCCAGCATTTT